These T cell receptor beta chains were read from a single sample in a study of blood T cell repertoires in COVID-19. Profiling relied on immunoSEQ multiplex PCR, and the TCRdb table lists in-frame clones only, not all of them. Of around 70,000 clones listed, 60% to 80% are singletons. Sequenced: peripheral blood. These receptors originate from a human donor in a cohort sampled during active COVID-19. CDR3s include the opening cysteine and the closing phenylalanine or tryptophan. D genes are given only for firm matches. For some rows the clone size is stated as once, few or many, or as a class when expanded; others skip it.

j_gene | len | abundance | d_gene | v_gene | CDR3nt | CDR3aa
TRBJ1-2 | 15 | - | - | TRBV7-2 | TGTGCCAGCAGCTTAGTGATTCCAGGGCCCGATGGCTACACCTTC | CASSLVIPGPDGYTF
TRBJ2-6 | 19 | - | TRBD2 | TRBV11-2 | TGTGCCAGCACCCCAAGGACTAGCGGGAGGTATCTAGTGGCCAACGTCCTGACTTTC | CASTPRTSGRYLVANVLTF
TRBJ1-2 | 13 | - | TRBD1 | TRBV18 | TGTGCCAGCTCTCGGCAGGGGGACTATGGCTACACCTTC | CASSRQGDYGYTF
TRBJ1-4 | 15 | few | - | TRBV28 | TGTGCCAGCAGGCCCCAGAGGGGGACTAATGAAAAACTGTTTTTT | CASRPQRGTNEKLFF
TRBJ1-1 | 13 | - | - | TRBV7-3 | TGTGCCAGCAGGTCCGCGGGGGCGGGTGAAGCTTTCTTT | CASRSAGAGEAFF
TRBJ1-2 | 17 | - | - | TRBV19 | TGTGCCAGTAGCCTCTCGGGACTGATACGGTCTAGCTATGGCTACACCTTC | CASSLSGLIRSSYGYTF
TRBJ2-7 | 12 | - | - | TRBV24-1 | TGTGCCACCACACTACTTCACTACGAGCAGTACTTC | CATTLLHYEQYF
TRBJ1-6 | 14 | - | - | TRBV7-3 | TGTGCCAGCAGCTTAAGGGGGGGAAATTCACCCCTCCACTTT | CASSLRGGNSPLHF
TRBJ2-1 | 16 | few | TRBD1 | TRBV28 | TGTGCCAGCAGTTCCCCGGGACAGGGGTTGCGAAGTGAGCAGTTCTTC | CASSSPGQGLRSEQFF
TRBJ1-1 | 15 | - | - | TRBV7-9 | TGTGCCAGCAGCTTAGTCGGCGGATTGAACACTGAAGCTTTCTTT | CASSLVGGLNTEAFF
TRBJ2-1 | 14 | - | TRBD1 | TRBV29-1 | TGCAGCGTTGACCCCGGGACAGCCAACAATGAGCAGTTCTTC | CSVDPGTANNEQFF
TRBJ1-1 | 17 | - | TRBD1 | TRBV6-2/TRBV6-3 | TGTGCCAGCAGTTACTTGGACAGGGGGCGATTGGGGACTGAAGCTTTCTTT | CASSYLDRGRLGTEAFF
TRBJ2-5 | 13 | - | TRBD1 | TRBV25-1 | TGTGCCAGCAGGACAGGGGGCGCTGAGACCCAGTACTTC | CASRTGGAETQYF
TRBJ1-1 | 13 | - | - | TRBV7-8 | TGTGCCAGCAGCTTAGAACGGGGCACTGAAGCTTTCTTT | CASSLERGTEAFF
TRBJ2-3 | 14 | - | TRBD2 | TRBV5-6 | TGTGCCAGCAGCGCGGGAGACTACACAGATACGCAGTATTTT | CASSAGDYTDTQYF
TRBJ1-1 | 14 | - | TRBD1 | TRBV7-3 | TGTGCCAGCAGCTTAACTTCAGGGGGAAGTGAGGCTTTCTTT | CASSLTSGGSEAFF
TRBJ1-2 | 14 | - | TRBD1 | TRBV6-5 | TGTGCCAGCAGTTACATGAGGGGGCGTAAAGGCTACACCTTC | CASSYMRGRKGYTF
TRBJ1-4 | 15 | - | - | TRBV5-1 | TGCGCCAGCAGCTTGGGGGCAGCCCCAAGGGAAAAACTGTTTTTT | CASSLGAAPREKLFF
TRBJ2-4 | 14 | once | - | TRBV6-6 | TGTGCCAGCACTCCCCTGGGCAGCAAAAACATTCAGTACTTC | CASTPLGSKNIQYF
TRBJ1-1 | 15 | - | - | TRBV5-5 | TGTGCCAGCAGCTTCAGGGATAGGGTGAACACTGAAGCTTTCTTT | CASSFRDRVNTEAFF
TRBJ1-1 | 14 | - | - | TRBV24-1 | TGTGCCACCAGTGATTCCTCCCGGGATACTGAAGCTTTCTTT | CATSDSSRDTEAFF
TRBJ2-2 | 15 | - | TRBD1 | TRBV19 | TGTGCCAGTAGTTTACCGGGACAGGGAGTCGGGGAGCTGTTTTTT | CASSLPGQGVGELFF
TRBJ1-2 | 15 | - | TRBD1 | TRBV19 | TGTGCCAGTAGTCCCCAGACAGGGTTCTTTGCTGGCTACACCTTC | CASSPQTGFFAGYTF
TRBJ2-1 | 16 | - | TRBD2 | TRBV30 | TGTGCCTGGAGTGTAAGTCGGCGGGGACTAATCGATGAGCAGTTCTTC | CAWSVSRRGLIDEQFF
TRBJ1-1 | 16 | few | - | TRBV9 | TGTGCCAGCAGCGTAATCCCCTCCCCAGTGAGGCCTGAAGCTTTCTTT | CASSVIPSPVRPEAFF
TRBJ2-1 | 12 | - | - | TRBV27 | TGTGCCAGCAGTTTCAGTCACAATGAGCAGTTCTTC | CASSFSHNEQFF
TRBJ2-1 | 15 | - | TRBD2 | TRBV19 | TGTGCCAGTAGTATAGGAAAGGTAGCGGGAGATGAGCAGTTCTTC | CASSIGKVAGDEQFF
TRBJ1-5 | 13 | - | - | TRBV21-1 | TGTGCCAGCAGCAGGACGGGGGATCAGCCCCAGCATTTT | CASSRTGDQPQHF
TRBJ1-5 | 15 | - | - | TRBV19 | TGTGCCAGTAGAGGGAAGGGGTACTCCAATCAGCCCCAGCATTTT | CASRGKGYSNQPQHF
TRBJ1-2 | 14 | - | TRBD1 | TRBV10-3 | TGTGCCATCAGTGCTGGGACAGGGGGCTCCGGCTACACCTTC | CAISAGTGGSGYTF
TRBJ2-7 | 13 | - | - | TRBV28 | TGTGCCAGCTTGAACAGGAGCTCCTACGAGCAGTACTTC | CASLNRSSYEQYF
TRBJ1-2 | 14 | - | - | TRBV28 | TGTGCCAGCAGTTTTGGGGGGGGTAACTATGGCTACACCTTC | CASSFGGGNYGYTF
TRBJ2-7 | 12 | - | - | TRBV5-8 | TGTGCCAGCCGGCTTCCTTCGGGCGAGCAGTACTTC | CASRLPSGEQYF
TRBJ2-7 | 12 | few | TRBD1 | TRBV5-4 | TGTGCCAGCAGCAACAGGGGTTACGAGCAGTACTTC | CASSNRGYEQYF
TRBJ2-6 | 20 | once | - | TRBV6-2/TRBV6-3 | TGTGCCAGCACCCCACTAACGGGAGCGAGGGGTTCGGCTGGGGCCAACGTCCTGACTTTC | CASTPLTGARGSAGANVLTF
TRBJ2-5 | 15 | - | - | TRBV11-2 | TGTGCCAGCAGCTTAGATATCGGAAGCGAGGAGACCCAGTACTTC | CASSLDIGSEETQYF
TRBJ1-2 | 14 | - | - | TRBV9 | TGTGCCAGCAGCGTAGAAGGCCGGACATCTGGCTACACCTTC | CASSVEGRTSGYTF
TRBJ1-2 | 17 | once | - | TRBV28 | TGTGCCAGCAGTTCCCCACTCACCCCGGACAGAGGCTATGGCTACACCTTC | CASSSPLTPDRGYGYTF
TRBJ2-7 | 14 | - | TRBD1 | TRBV10-3 | TGTGCCATCAGACCGACAGGGAGCTCCTACGAGCAGTACTTC | CAIRPTGSSYEQYF
TRBJ2-7 | 15 | once | TRBD1 | TRBV18 | TGTGCCAGCTCCTCCGGGACAGGGGTGTACTACGAGCAGTACTTC | CASSSGTGVYYEQYF